The TCR beta chain under discussion was sequenced for a study of beta chain features in type 1 diabetes. Study-level findings and limits: For Type 1 diabetes patients, all four CD4+ subsets carried TCRB CDR3s that were moderately but significantly shorter.

With 1 base removed from V and 4 bases from J, the gap between germline ends came to 17 bases. In germline, CDR1 is SGHAT, CDR2 FQNNGV. This CDR3 region has 17 residues. Points on this clone: Its antigen is as yet unknown.

It was via CD45RO/CCR7/CD25/CD127/CD95/CD27 that CD4+ naive, central memory, regulatory and stem cell-like memory cells were sorted. Reverse transcribing all isolated RNA meant expressed TCRB transcripts were sequenced. Only in-frame clones appear in the TCRdb table, and some are missing; sequencing was by immunoSEQ multiplex PCR. The data hold fewer than 900,000 clones, with 15% to 20% observed a single time. The sequenced sample was naive CD4+ T cells from blood. V usage is TRBV11-2 and J usage is TRBJ2-1; D gene unclear. This receptor was identified in a woman younger than 35 in good health. The CDR3 is CASSLGLGVGEYNEQFF. Here the CDR3 DNA reads TGTGCCAGCAGCTTAGGTTTAGGCGTAGGAGAGTACAATGAGCAGTTCTTC.